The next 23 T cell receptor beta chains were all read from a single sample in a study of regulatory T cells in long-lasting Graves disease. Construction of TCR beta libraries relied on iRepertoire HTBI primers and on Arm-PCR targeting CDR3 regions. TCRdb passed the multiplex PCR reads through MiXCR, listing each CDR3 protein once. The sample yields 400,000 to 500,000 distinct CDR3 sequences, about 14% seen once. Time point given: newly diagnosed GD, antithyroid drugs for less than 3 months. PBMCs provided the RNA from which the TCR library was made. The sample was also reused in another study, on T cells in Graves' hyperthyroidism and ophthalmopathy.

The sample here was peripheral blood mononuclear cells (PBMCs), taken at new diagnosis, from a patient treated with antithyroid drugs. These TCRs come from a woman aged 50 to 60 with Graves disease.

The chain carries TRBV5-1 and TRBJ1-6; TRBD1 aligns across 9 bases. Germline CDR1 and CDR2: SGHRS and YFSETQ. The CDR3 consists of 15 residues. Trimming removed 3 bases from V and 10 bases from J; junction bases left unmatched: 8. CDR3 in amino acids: CASSSSRDRASPLHF. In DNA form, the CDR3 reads TGCGCCAGCAGCTCGTCCCGGGACAGGGCGTCACCCCTCCACTTT. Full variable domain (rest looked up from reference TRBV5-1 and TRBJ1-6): KAGVTQTPRYLIKTRGQQVTLSCSPISGHRSVSWYQQTPGQGLQFLFEYFSETQRNKGNFPGRFSGRQFSNSRSEMNVSTLELGDSALYLCASSSSRDRASPLHFGNGTRLTVT.

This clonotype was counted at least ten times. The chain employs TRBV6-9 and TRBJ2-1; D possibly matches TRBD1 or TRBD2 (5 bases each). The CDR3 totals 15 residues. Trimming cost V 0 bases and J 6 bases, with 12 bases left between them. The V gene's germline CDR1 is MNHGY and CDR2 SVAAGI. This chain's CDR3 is CASSYSTGTANEQFF. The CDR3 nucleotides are TGTGCCAGCAGTTATTCCACCGGGACCGCCAATGAGCAGTTCTTC.

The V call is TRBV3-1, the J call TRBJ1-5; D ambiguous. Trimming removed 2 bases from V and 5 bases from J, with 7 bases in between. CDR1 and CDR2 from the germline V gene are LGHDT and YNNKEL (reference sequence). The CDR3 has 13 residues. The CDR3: CASSQNPYQPQHF. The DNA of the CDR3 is TGTGCCAGCAGCCAAAATCCGTATCAGCCCCAGCATTTT.

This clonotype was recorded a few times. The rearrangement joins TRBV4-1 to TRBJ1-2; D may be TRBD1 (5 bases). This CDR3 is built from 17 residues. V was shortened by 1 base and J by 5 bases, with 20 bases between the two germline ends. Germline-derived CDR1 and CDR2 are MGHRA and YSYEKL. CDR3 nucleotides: TGCGCCAGCAGCCAAGTTACCCAGGGAGCAGCTACGTATGGCTACACCTTC. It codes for CASSQVTQGAATYGYTF.

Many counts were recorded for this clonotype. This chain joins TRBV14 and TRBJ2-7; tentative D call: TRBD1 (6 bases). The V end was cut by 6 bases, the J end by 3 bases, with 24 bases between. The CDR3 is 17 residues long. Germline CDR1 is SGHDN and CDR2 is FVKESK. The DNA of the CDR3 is TGTGCCAGCAGTCAGACAGGAGAAGGGAACTTGTACTACGAGCAGTACTTC. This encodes CASSQTGEGNLYYEQYF.

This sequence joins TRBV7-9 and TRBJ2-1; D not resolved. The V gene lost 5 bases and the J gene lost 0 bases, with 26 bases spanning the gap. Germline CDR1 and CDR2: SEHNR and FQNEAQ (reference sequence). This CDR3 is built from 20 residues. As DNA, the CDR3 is TGTGCCAGCAGCCCCTTCGCGTTTGGTTTGTTGGGTAGCTCCTACAATGAGCAGTTCTTC. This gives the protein CASSPFAFGLLGSSYNEQFF.

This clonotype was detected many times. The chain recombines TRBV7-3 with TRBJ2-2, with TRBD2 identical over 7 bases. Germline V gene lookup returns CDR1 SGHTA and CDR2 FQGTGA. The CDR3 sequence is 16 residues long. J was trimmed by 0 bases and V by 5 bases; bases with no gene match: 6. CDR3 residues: CASSLMSGANTGELFF. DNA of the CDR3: TGTGCCAGCAGCCTTATGAGCGGGGCGAACACCGGGGAGCTGTTTTTT.

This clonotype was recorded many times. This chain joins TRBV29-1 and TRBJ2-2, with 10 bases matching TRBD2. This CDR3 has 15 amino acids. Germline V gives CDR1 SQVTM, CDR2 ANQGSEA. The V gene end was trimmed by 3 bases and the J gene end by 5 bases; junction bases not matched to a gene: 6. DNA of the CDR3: TGCAGCGTTGATGTTCCGGGACTAGCGACCGGGGAGCTGTTTTTT. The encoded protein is CSVDVPGLATGELFF.

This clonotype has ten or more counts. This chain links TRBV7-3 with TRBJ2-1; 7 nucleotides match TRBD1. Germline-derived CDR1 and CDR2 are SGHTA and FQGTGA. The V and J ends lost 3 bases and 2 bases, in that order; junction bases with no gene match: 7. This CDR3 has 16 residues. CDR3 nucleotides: TGTGCCAGCAGCTTCACAGGGGAAGTAGCCTACAATGAGCAGTTCTTC. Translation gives CASSFTGEVAYNEQFF.

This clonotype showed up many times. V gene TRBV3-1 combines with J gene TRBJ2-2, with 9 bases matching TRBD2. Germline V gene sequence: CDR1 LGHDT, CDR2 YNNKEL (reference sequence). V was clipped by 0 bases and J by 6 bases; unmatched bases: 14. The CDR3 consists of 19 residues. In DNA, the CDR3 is TGTGCCAGCAGCCAAGAATGGGCCGTTAGCGGGAGATCTGCCGGGGAGCTGTTTTTT. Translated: CASSQEWAVSGRSAGELFF.

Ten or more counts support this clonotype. In DNA, the CDR3 is TGTGCCAGCAGCCACATAGGGGGACTAGCGGGATTGAATGGTGGCACAGATACGCAGTATTTT. Protein sequence: CASSHIGGLAGLNGGTDTQYF. V is TRBV7-8 and J is TRBJ2-3, with 13 bases fitting TRBD2. The CDR3 is made up of 21 amino acids. Trimming at V came to 5 bases and at J to 1 base, leaving 18 bases not matched to a gene. The germline gives CDR1 SGHVS, CDR2 FQNEAQ.

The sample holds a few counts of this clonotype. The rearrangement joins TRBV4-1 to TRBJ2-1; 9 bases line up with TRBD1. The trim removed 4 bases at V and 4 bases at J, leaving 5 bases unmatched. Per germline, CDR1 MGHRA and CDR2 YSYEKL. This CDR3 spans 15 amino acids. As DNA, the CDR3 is TGCGCCAGCAGCCGGGGACAGGGCAAGTACAATGAGCAGTTCTTC. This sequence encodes CASSRGQGKYNEQFF.

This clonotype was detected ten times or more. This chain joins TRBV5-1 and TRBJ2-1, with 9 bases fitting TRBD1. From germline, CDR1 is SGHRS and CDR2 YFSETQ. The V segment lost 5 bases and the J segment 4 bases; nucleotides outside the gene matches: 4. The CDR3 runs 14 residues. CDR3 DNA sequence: TGCGCCAGCAGTGGGGACAGGGAGTACAATGAGCAGTTCTTC. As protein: CASSGDREYNEQFF.

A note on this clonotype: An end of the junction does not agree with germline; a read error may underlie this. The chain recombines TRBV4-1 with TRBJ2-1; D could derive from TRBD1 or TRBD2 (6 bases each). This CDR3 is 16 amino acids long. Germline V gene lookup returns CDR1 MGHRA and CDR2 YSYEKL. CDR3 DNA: TGCGCCAGCAGCCAAGATCCCTCACTGGGGGGCAATGAACAGTTCTTC. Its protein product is CASSQDPSLGGNEQFF.

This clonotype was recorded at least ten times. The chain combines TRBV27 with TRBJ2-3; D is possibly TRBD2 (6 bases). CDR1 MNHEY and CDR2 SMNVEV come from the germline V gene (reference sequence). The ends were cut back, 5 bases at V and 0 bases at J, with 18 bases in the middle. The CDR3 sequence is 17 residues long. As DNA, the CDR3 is TGTGCCAGCAGTCCCTCAGGTAGCGGAGCTAGCACAGATACGCAGTATTTT. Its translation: CASSPSGSGASTDTQYF.

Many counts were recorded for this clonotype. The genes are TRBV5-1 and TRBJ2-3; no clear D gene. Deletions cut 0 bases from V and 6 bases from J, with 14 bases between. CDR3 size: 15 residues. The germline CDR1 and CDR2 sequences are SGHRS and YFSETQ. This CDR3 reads CASSLEPVPLDTQYF. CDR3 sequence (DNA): TGCGCCAGCAGCTTGGAGCCCGTCCCGCTGGATACGCAGTATTTT.

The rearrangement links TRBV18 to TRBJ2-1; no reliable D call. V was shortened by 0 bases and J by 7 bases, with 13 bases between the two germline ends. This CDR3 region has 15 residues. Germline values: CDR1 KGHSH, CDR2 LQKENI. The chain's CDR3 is CASSPPSAPENEQFF. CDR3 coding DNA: TGTGCCAGCTCACCACCGAGCGCCCCTGAGAATGAGCAGTTCTTC.

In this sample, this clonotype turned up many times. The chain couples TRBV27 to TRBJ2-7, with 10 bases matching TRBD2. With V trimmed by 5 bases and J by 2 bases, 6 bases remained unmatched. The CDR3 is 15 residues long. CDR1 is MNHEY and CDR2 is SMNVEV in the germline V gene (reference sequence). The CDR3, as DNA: TGTGCCAGCAGTCCTAGCGGGAGAGGCGCCTACGAGCAGTACTTC. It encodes CASSPSGRGAYEQYF.

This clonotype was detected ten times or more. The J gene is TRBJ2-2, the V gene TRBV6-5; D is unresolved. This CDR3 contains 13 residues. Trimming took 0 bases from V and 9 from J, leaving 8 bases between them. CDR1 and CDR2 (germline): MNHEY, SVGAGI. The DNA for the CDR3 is TGTGCCAGCAGTTACTCGGGGTCGTGGGAGCTGTTTTTT. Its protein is CASSYSGSWELFF.

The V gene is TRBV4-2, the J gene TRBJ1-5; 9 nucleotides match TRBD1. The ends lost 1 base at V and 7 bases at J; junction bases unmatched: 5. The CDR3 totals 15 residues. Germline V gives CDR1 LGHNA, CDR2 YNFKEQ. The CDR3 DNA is TGTGCCAGCAGCCAAGGGACAGGGGTAGAACAGCCCCAGCATTTT. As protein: CASSQGTGVEQPQHF.

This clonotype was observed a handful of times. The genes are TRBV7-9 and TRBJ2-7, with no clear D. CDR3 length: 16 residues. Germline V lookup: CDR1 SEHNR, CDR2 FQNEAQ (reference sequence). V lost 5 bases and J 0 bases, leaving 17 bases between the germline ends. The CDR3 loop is CASSTPPPRSSYEQYF. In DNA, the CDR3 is TGTGCCAGCAGCACACCACCACCTCGAAGCTCCTACGAGCAGTACTTC.

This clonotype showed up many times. CDR3 region: CASSKGGDQPQHF. CDR3 coding DNA: TGTGCCAGCAGCAAAGGGGGGGATCAGCCCCAGCATTTT. This chain joins TRBV12-3 or TRBV12-4 and TRBJ1-5; D is perhaps TRBD1 (6 bases). With 6 bases removed from V and 5 bases from J, the gap between germline ends came to 11 bases. This CDR3 has 13 residues.

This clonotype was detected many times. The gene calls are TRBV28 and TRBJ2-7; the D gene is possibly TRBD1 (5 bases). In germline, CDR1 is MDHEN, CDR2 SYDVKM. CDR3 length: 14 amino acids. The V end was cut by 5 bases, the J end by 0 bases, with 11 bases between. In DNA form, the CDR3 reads TGTGCCAGCAGTACCAGACAGTTCTCCTACGAGCAGTACTTC. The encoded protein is CASSTRQFSYEQYF.